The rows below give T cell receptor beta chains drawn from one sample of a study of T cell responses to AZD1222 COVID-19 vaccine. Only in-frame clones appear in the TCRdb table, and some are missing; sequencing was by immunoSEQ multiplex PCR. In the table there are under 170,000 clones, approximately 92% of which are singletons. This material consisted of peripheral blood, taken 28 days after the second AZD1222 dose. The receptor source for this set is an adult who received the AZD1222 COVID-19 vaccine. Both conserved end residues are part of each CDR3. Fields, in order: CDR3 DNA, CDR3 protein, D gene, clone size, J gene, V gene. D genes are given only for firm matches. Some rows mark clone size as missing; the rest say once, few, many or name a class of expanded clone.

CDR3 DNA: TGTGCCACTGGGACGCACACCTACGAGCAGTACTTC
CDR3 protein: CATGTHTYEQYF
D gene: -
clone size: -
J gene: TRBJ2-7
V gene: TRBV15

CDR3 DNA: TGTGCCAGCAGCCCAGACAGGGGTCTCTCCTACAATGAGCAGTTCTTC
CDR3 protein: CASSPDRGLSYNEQFF
D gene: TRBD1
clone size: -
J gene: TRBJ2-1
V gene: TRBV7-9

CDR3 DNA: TGCGCCAGCAGCCTGAACGACTTGACAGGGTTTGCCGAGCAGTACTTC
CDR3 protein: CASSLNDLTGFAEQYF
D gene: TRBD1
clone size: -
J gene: TRBJ2-7
V gene: TRBV5-1

CDR3 DNA: TGCGCCAGCAGCCCGGAACACTTGAGCACTGAAGCTTTCTTT
CDR3 protein: CASSPEHLSTEAFF
D gene: -
clone size: -
J gene: TRBJ1-1
V gene: TRBV4-1

CDR3 DNA: TGTGCCAGCAGTTTAGGGGGAGGGGGGAGATATGGCTACACCTTC
CDR3 protein: CASSLGGGGRYGYTF
D gene: -
clone size: -
J gene: TRBJ1-2
V gene: TRBV28

CDR3 DNA: TGTGCCAGCAGCTTCTTCCGGCGAGACACAGATACGCAGTATTTT
CDR3 protein: CASSFFRRDTDTQYF
D gene: -
clone size: -
J gene: TRBJ2-3
V gene: TRBV5-5

CDR3 DNA: TGTGCCAGCAGTTTCGGGACTCCCACTGAAGCTTTCTTT
CDR3 protein: CASSFGTPTEAFF
D gene: -
clone size: -
J gene: TRBJ1-1
V gene: TRBV27

CDR3 DNA: TGTGCCAGCAGCCAAGAAGCGTGGAGCTCTGGAAACACCATATATTTT
CDR3 protein: CASSQEAWSSGNTIYF
D gene: -
clone size: -
J gene: TRBJ1-3
V gene: TRBV3-1/TRBV3-2

CDR3 DNA: TGTGCCAGCAGTTTATGGGGTGGGGACAGCTCGAACACTGAAGCTTTCTTT
CDR3 protein: CASSLWGGDSSNTEAFF
D gene: TRBD1
clone size: -
J gene: TRBJ1-1
V gene: TRBV27

CDR3 DNA: TGTGCCTGGAGTGTATCTGGGGCGACTCGAGATCCCTACGAGCAGTACTTC
CDR3 protein: CAWSVSGATRDPYEQYF
D gene: -
clone size: -
J gene: TRBJ2-7
V gene: TRBV30

CDR3 DNA: TGCGCCAGCAGCCGCGGAGGTACTGAAGCTTTCTTT
CDR3 protein: CASSRGGTEAFF
D gene: -
clone size: -
J gene: TRBJ1-1
V gene: TRBV5-1

CDR3 DNA: TGCAGCGCCCGGGACAGCGCTACCTACGAGCAGTACTTC
CDR3 protein: CSARDSATYEQYF
D gene: TRBD1
clone size: -
J gene: TRBJ2-7
V gene: TRBV29-1

CDR3 DNA: TGTGCCAGCAGCTCGGGGGAAGCTTTCTTT
CDR3 protein: CASSSGEAFF
D gene: -
clone size: -
J gene: TRBJ1-1
V gene: TRBV7-9

CDR3 DNA: TGCAGTGCTAGTAGTGGTTATAGCAATCAGCCCCAGCATTTT
CDR3 protein: CSASSGYSNQPQHF
D gene: -
clone size: -
J gene: TRBJ1-5
V gene: TRBV20-1

CDR3 DNA: TGTGCCAGCAGTCTGGAGTGGACAGCAAGTACTCAAGAGACCCAGTACTTC
CDR3 protein: CASSLEWTASTQETQYF
D gene: -
clone size: -
J gene: TRBJ2-5
V gene: TRBV6-6

CDR3 DNA: TGCAGCGTTGAATATTTTGGGCAGGGGATGAGCTACACCTTC
CDR3 protein: CSVEYFGQGMSYTF
D gene: -
clone size: -
J gene: TRBJ1-2
V gene: TRBV29-1

CDR3 DNA: TGTGCCTGGAGTGTCAATTTCGGGTACAATGAGCAGTTCTTC
CDR3 protein: CAWSVNFGYNEQFF
D gene: -
clone size: few
J gene: TRBJ2-1
V gene: TRBV30

CDR3 DNA: TGTGCCAGCAGACACAGGGATGTCATGAACACTGAAGCTTTCTTT
CDR3 protein: CASRHRDVMNTEAFF
D gene: -
clone size: -
J gene: TRBJ1-1
V gene: TRBV3-1/TRBV3-2

CDR3 DNA: TGTGCCAGCAGCTCTGGAACACTTAGCAATCAGCCCCAGCATTTT
CDR3 protein: CASSSGTLSNQPQHF
D gene: -
clone size: -
J gene: TRBJ1-5
V gene: TRBV7-9

CDR3 DNA: TGTGCCAGCAATAAAGGGAGGGGGTTAGCCAAAAACATTCAGTACTTC
CDR3 protein: CASNKGRGLAKNIQYF
D gene: -
clone size: once
J gene: TRBJ2-4
V gene: TRBV2

CDR3 DNA: TGTGCCTGGAGTCCCCGACTAGCGGGAAAGCGAACCTACAATGAGCAGTTCTTC
CDR3 protein: CAWSPRLAGKRTYNEQFF
D gene: TRBD2
clone size: -
J gene: TRBJ2-1
V gene: TRBV30

CDR3 DNA: TGTGCCAGCAGCTTCTACAGGGGGGGTAACGAGCAGTACTTC
CDR3 protein: CASSFYRGGNEQYF
D gene: -
clone size: -
J gene: TRBJ2-7
V gene: TRBV5-6

CDR3 DNA: TGTGCCACCAGCAGAGTGCAGGGGGTAGCTTTCTTT
CDR3 protein: CATSRVQGVAFF
D gene: TRBD1
clone size: -
J gene: TRBJ1-1
V gene: TRBV15

CDR3 DNA: TGCAGTGCTAGTAGGGGACAGGGAAAAGCTTTCTTT
CDR3 protein: CSASRGQGKAFF
D gene: TRBD1
clone size: -
J gene: TRBJ1-1
V gene: TRBV20-1

CDR3 DNA: TGTGCCAGCAGCCCCCGGGGCACTGAAGCTTTCTTT
CDR3 protein: CASSPRGTEAFF
D gene: -
clone size: once
J gene: TRBJ1-1
V gene: TRBV7-9

CDR3 DNA: TGTGCCAGCGGAATGGGCACTGAAGCTTTCTTT
CDR3 protein: CASGMGTEAFF
D gene: -
clone size: once
J gene: TRBJ1-1
V gene: TRBV5-4

CDR3 DNA: TGTGCCAGCTCTACCCCGACAGGGCAGGGCTACACCTTC
CDR3 protein: CASSTPTGQGYTF
D gene: TRBD1
clone size: -
J gene: TRBJ1-2
V gene: TRBV27

CDR3 DNA: TGTGCCAGCAGTTCCGAAGGCTACACCTTC
CDR3 protein: CASSSEGYTF
D gene: -
clone size: -
J gene: TRBJ1-2
V gene: TRBV2

CDR3 DNA: TGTGCCAGCAGCTCGACCGCACAGGGCCCCCAAGAGACCCAGTACTTC
CDR3 protein: CASSSTAQGPQETQYF
D gene: -
clone size: once
J gene: TRBJ2-5
V gene: TRBV7-6

CDR3 DNA: TGTGCCAGCAGCTTGCGGAATGGGGAGACCCAGTACTTC
CDR3 protein: CASSLRNGETQYF
D gene: -
clone size: -
J gene: TRBJ2-5
V gene: TRBV5-6

CDR3 DNA: TGCGCCAGCAGCTTTGAGCGAAGTGACAATGAGCAGTTCTTC
CDR3 protein: CASSFERSDNEQFF
D gene: -
clone size: -
J gene: TRBJ2-1
V gene: TRBV5-1

CDR3 DNA: TGTGCCAGCAGCTTGGCGAAGGCGTTCACAGATACGCAGTATTTT
CDR3 protein: CASSLAKAFTDTQYF
D gene: -
clone size: -
J gene: TRBJ2-3
V gene: TRBV5-4

CDR3 DNA: TGTGCCAGCAGCTTAGCGGGAGGAAGGGATACGCAGTATTTT
CDR3 protein: CASSLAGGRDTQYF
D gene: -
clone size: -
J gene: TRBJ2-3
V gene: TRBV7-9

CDR3 DNA: TGTGCCAGCAGTGGACCTCGGACAGGGGGAGAGACCCAGTACTTC
CDR3 protein: CASSGPRTGGETQYF
D gene: TRBD1
clone size: -
J gene: TRBJ2-5
V gene: TRBV2

CDR3 DNA: TGTGCCTGGAGTTTGGGGGGCTTCTACTATGGCTACACCTTC
CDR3 protein: CAWSLGGFYYGYTF
D gene: -
clone size: -
J gene: TRBJ1-2
V gene: TRBV30

CDR3 DNA: TGTGCCAGCTCACCCACGGGGATTCACGAGCAGTACTTC
CDR3 protein: CASSPTGIHEQYF
D gene: -
clone size: -
J gene: TRBJ2-7
V gene: TRBV18

CDR3 DNA: TGTGCCAGCAGTGACTCAGTAGGGGATACGCAGTATTTT
CDR3 protein: CASSDSVGDTQYF
D gene: -
clone size: -
J gene: TRBJ2-3
V gene: TRBV6-4

CDR3 DNA: TGTGCCAGCAGCTTATCGGTGGGAGGGCCAAACAATGAGCAGTTCTTC
CDR3 protein: CASSLSVGGPNNEQFF
D gene: TRBD2
clone size: few
J gene: TRBJ2-1
V gene: TRBV7-6

CDR3 DNA: TGTGCCACCAGTGACCGAGGGACTGTCTTTTACAATGAGCAGTTCTTC
CDR3 protein: CATSDRGTVFYNEQFF
D gene: -
clone size: -
J gene: TRBJ2-1
V gene: TRBV24-1

CDR3 DNA: TGCGCCAGCAGCTCCCGTCAGGGACATGATGCTGAAGCTTTCTTT
CDR3 protein: CASSSRQGHDAEAFF
D gene: -
clone size: -
J gene: TRBJ1-1
V gene: TRBV5-1

CDR3 DNA: TGTGCCAGCAGTTTAGCGCAATACGAGCAGTACTTC
CDR3 protein: CASSLAQYEQYF
D gene: -
clone size: -
J gene: TRBJ2-7
V gene: TRBV12-3/TRBV12-4

CDR3 DNA: TGTGCCAGCAGCTTAGCGGTGGACACTGAAGCTTTCTTT
CDR3 protein: CASSLAVDTEAFF
D gene: -
clone size: -
J gene: TRBJ1-1
V gene: TRBV7-7

CDR3 DNA: TGTGCCAGCAGCTTAGATAGGGGGCATGAAAAACTGTTTTTT
CDR3 protein: CASSLDRGHEKLFF
D gene: TRBD1
clone size: -
J gene: TRBJ1-4
V gene: TRBV7-9

CDR3 DNA: TGTGCCAGTAGCACCCCCACGGCTAGCGGGAGGCCGAGCTCCTACGAGCAGTACTTC
CDR3 protein: CASSTPTASGRPSSYEQYF
D gene: TRBD2
clone size: -
J gene: TRBJ2-7
V gene: TRBV19

CDR3 DNA: TGTGCCAGCAGCCCTGCCACACCCGCTGGGGGGGCGGGTGGCTACACCTTC
CDR3 protein: CASSPATPAGGAGGYTF
D gene: -
clone size: -
J gene: TRBJ1-2
V gene: TRBV5-4

CDR3 DNA: TGCGCCACCGGACGGCCCAATCAGCCCCAGCATTTT
CDR3 protein: CATGRPNQPQHF
D gene: -
clone size: -
J gene: TRBJ1-5
V gene: TRBV5-1

CDR3 DNA: TGTGCCAGCAGCCCCGTAACCTCACTGAACACTGAAGCTTTCTTT
CDR3 protein: CASSPVTSLNTEAFF
D gene: -
clone size: -
J gene: TRBJ1-1
V gene: TRBV3-1/TRBV3-2

CDR3 DNA: TGCAGTGCTACTGACTACCTTGAGCCAGATACGCAGTATTTT
CDR3 protein: CSATDYLEPDTQYF
D gene: -
clone size: -
J gene: TRBJ2-3
V gene: TRBV20-1

CDR3 DNA: TGTGCCAGCAGTTCGGGACAGGGTAGCCAGCCCCAGCATTTT
CDR3 protein: CASSSGQGSQPQHF
D gene: TRBD1
clone size: -
J gene: TRBJ1-5
V gene: TRBV6-6

CDR3 DNA: TGTGCCAGCACCAGACTGAACACCGGGGAGCTGTTTTTT
CDR3 protein: CASTRLNTGELFF
D gene: -
clone size: -
J gene: TRBJ2-2
V gene: TRBV6-5

CDR3 DNA: TGCAGCACCCCCTTCGGACGGGAGGCCGGGGATACGCAGTATTTT
CDR3 protein: CSTPFGREAGDTQYF
D gene: TRBD2
clone size: -
J gene: TRBJ2-3
V gene: TRBV29-1

CDR3 DNA: TGTGCCAGCAGCCCGGGACAGGGGTACAATGAGCAGTTCTTC
CDR3 protein: CASSPGQGYNEQFF
D gene: TRBD1
clone size: -
J gene: TRBJ2-1
V gene: TRBV7-9

CDR3 DNA: TGTGCCAGCAGTTTAATAATGGCATCCCTTACCTACGAGCAGTACTTC
CDR3 protein: CASSLIMASLTYEQYF
D gene: -
clone size: -
J gene: TRBJ2-7
V gene: TRBV28

CDR3 DNA: TGTGCCAGCAGTGAAGCAGAGGACGGAGGTTACGAGCAGTACTTC
CDR3 protein: CASSEAEDGGYEQYF
D gene: -
clone size: once
J gene: TRBJ2-7
V gene: TRBV2

CDR3 DNA: TGTGCCAGCAGCCAAGTGGGAGCGGGATCATACGAGCAGTACTTC
CDR3 protein: CASSQVGAGSYEQYF
D gene: TRBD2
clone size: -
J gene: TRBJ2-7
V gene: TRBV4-2

CDR3 DNA: TGTGCCAGCAGCTTCGACTTAGTCCCCAATGAGCAGTTCTTC
CDR3 protein: CASSFDLVPNEQFF
D gene: -
clone size: -
J gene: TRBJ2-1
V gene: TRBV4-2

CDR3 DNA: TGTGCCAGTAGTATTCAAGGGTGGCCCGGGTCCCAGCATTTT
CDR3 protein: CASSIQGWPGSQHF
D gene: -
clone size: -
J gene: TRBJ1-5
V gene: TRBV19

CDR3 DNA: TGCGCCAGCAGTGATATCGGACAATCAAGCTCCTACAATGAGCAGTTCTTC
CDR3 protein: CASSDIGQSSSYNEQFF
D gene: -
clone size: few
J gene: TRBJ2-1
V gene: TRBV10-2

CDR3 DNA: TGCGCCAGCAGCCAAGATGATGTCCAGTACTTC
CDR3 protein: CASSQDDVQYF
D gene: -
clone size: -
J gene: TRBJ2-5
V gene: TRBV4-1